The next 9 T cell receptor beta chains were all read from a single sample in a study of Ad26.COV2.S vaccination and SARS-CoV-2 variants. Method: immunoSEQ multiplex PCR; TCRdb's copy keeps in-frame clones and lacks some. The sample consists of 440,000 or so clones, about 89% of them appearing once. Treatment reported: some 20 received Ad26.COV2.S at low or high dose, single or two shots; several received placebo; per-sample allocation not given. Day 63 after the first injection of vaccine or placebo was the sampling time. The sequencing here drew on peripheral blood, taken in a trial of Ad26.COV2.S vaccine versus placebo. The receptors originated from a person between 18 and 65 years old who received the Ad26.COV2.S COVID-19 vaccine or a placebo.

The chain joins TRBV11-3 to TRBJ2-5; D unresolved. V dropped 6 bases and J dropped 3 bases, with 8 bases sitting between them. This CDR3 has 12 residues. Per germline, CDR1 SGHNT and CDR2 YENEEA. CDR3 coding DNA: TGTGCCAGCAGGATTAGGGAAGAGACCCAGTACTTC. It is translated as CASRIREETQYF.

This clone was recorded a few times. V usage is TRBV5-1 and J usage is TRBJ2-7; 7 positions match TRBD1. The CDR3 sequence is 14 residues long. The junction had 7 bases not matched to a gene; V was cut back by 4 bases and J by 3 bases. Germline V gene sequence: CDR1 SGHRS, CDR2 YFSETQ. The CDR3 loop reads CASSVTGEGYEQYF. The CDR3 nucleotides read TGCGCCAGCAGCGTCACAGGGGAAGGCTACGAGCAGTACTTC.

The V call is TRBV7-8, the J call TRBJ2-3; D is uncertain. The CDR3 sequence is 14 residues long. V was clipped by 5 bases and J by 2 bases, with 11 bases between them. Germline V gene lookup returns CDR1 SGHVS and CDR2 FQNEAQ. The CDR3, as DNA: TGTGCCAGCAGCCCCGTGGAAGCCACAGATACGCAGTATTTT. It specifies CASSPVEATDTQYF.

The CDR3 here is CASSRRGGAYNEQFF. CDR3 in DNA: TGTGCCAGCAGCCGCCGCGGGGGAGCCTACAATGAGCAGTTCTTC. This chain uses TRBV3-1 (or the pseudogene TRBV3-2) with TRBJ2-1, with 7 bases fitting TRBD2. J gave up 2 bases and V 4 bases, and 5 bases lay outside the gene matches. This CDR3 has 15 amino acids. CDR1 LGHDT and CDR2 YNNKEL come from the germline V gene (reference sequence).

V gene TRBV10-1 combines with J gene TRBJ2-7; the match to TRBD2 covers 7 bases. Trimming at V came to 3 bases and at J to 2 bases, leaving 7 bases not matched to a gene. The CDR3 totals 15 residues. Per the germline V gene, CDR1 is WNHNN and CDR2 is SYGVQD (reference sequence). The CDR3 DNA reads as TGCGCCAGCAGTGAAAGGCGGGGGATGACCTACGAGCAGTACTTC. Its protein is CASSERRGMTYEQYF.

The V gene is TRBV13, the J gene TRBJ2-3, with D perhaps given as TRBD1 or TRBD2 (6 bases each). V gave up 4 bases and J gave up 6 bases, with 17 bases separating them. The CDR3 is made up of 15 amino acids. Germline V gene data show CDR1 as PRHDT and CDR2 as FYEKMQ (reference sequence). The CDR3 DNA is TGTGCCAGCAGCTCTCGACTAGAGGGGGAGGATACGCAGTATTTT. Encoded protein: CASSSRLEGEDTQYF.

The chain employs TRBV11-2 and TRBJ2-1; D unclear. Germline lookup yields CDR1 SGHAT and CDR2 FQNNGV. The CDR3 is made up of 14 amino acids. Trimming stripped 5 bases from V and 6 bases from J, with 14 bases between. Here the CDR3 DNA reads TGTGCCAGCAGCCTAGGCCCCATCGGCAATGAGCAGTTCTTC. Residues: CASSLGPIGNEQFF.

The V call is TRBV10-1, the J call TRBJ2-2; no definite D call. CDR1 is WNHNN and CDR2 is SYGVQD in the germline V gene (reference sequence). V lost 8 bases and J 1 base, leaving 8 bases between the germline ends. The CDR3 contains 13 residues. CDR3 nucleotide sequence: TGCGCCAGCGGTTCCAGGAACACCGGGGAGCTGTTTTTT. This gives the protein CASGSRNTGELFF.

The gene calls are TRBV18 and TRBJ2-7; 12 positions agree with TRBD1. This CDR3 is built from 15 residues. CDR1 and CDR2 (germline): KGHSH, LQKENI. V shed 0 bases and J 6 bases; nucleotides not matched to a gene: 3. The CDR3 coding sequence is TGTGCCAGCTCACCACCGGGGACAGGGGGCGGCGAGCAGTACTTC. Its protein is CASSPPGTGGGEQYF.